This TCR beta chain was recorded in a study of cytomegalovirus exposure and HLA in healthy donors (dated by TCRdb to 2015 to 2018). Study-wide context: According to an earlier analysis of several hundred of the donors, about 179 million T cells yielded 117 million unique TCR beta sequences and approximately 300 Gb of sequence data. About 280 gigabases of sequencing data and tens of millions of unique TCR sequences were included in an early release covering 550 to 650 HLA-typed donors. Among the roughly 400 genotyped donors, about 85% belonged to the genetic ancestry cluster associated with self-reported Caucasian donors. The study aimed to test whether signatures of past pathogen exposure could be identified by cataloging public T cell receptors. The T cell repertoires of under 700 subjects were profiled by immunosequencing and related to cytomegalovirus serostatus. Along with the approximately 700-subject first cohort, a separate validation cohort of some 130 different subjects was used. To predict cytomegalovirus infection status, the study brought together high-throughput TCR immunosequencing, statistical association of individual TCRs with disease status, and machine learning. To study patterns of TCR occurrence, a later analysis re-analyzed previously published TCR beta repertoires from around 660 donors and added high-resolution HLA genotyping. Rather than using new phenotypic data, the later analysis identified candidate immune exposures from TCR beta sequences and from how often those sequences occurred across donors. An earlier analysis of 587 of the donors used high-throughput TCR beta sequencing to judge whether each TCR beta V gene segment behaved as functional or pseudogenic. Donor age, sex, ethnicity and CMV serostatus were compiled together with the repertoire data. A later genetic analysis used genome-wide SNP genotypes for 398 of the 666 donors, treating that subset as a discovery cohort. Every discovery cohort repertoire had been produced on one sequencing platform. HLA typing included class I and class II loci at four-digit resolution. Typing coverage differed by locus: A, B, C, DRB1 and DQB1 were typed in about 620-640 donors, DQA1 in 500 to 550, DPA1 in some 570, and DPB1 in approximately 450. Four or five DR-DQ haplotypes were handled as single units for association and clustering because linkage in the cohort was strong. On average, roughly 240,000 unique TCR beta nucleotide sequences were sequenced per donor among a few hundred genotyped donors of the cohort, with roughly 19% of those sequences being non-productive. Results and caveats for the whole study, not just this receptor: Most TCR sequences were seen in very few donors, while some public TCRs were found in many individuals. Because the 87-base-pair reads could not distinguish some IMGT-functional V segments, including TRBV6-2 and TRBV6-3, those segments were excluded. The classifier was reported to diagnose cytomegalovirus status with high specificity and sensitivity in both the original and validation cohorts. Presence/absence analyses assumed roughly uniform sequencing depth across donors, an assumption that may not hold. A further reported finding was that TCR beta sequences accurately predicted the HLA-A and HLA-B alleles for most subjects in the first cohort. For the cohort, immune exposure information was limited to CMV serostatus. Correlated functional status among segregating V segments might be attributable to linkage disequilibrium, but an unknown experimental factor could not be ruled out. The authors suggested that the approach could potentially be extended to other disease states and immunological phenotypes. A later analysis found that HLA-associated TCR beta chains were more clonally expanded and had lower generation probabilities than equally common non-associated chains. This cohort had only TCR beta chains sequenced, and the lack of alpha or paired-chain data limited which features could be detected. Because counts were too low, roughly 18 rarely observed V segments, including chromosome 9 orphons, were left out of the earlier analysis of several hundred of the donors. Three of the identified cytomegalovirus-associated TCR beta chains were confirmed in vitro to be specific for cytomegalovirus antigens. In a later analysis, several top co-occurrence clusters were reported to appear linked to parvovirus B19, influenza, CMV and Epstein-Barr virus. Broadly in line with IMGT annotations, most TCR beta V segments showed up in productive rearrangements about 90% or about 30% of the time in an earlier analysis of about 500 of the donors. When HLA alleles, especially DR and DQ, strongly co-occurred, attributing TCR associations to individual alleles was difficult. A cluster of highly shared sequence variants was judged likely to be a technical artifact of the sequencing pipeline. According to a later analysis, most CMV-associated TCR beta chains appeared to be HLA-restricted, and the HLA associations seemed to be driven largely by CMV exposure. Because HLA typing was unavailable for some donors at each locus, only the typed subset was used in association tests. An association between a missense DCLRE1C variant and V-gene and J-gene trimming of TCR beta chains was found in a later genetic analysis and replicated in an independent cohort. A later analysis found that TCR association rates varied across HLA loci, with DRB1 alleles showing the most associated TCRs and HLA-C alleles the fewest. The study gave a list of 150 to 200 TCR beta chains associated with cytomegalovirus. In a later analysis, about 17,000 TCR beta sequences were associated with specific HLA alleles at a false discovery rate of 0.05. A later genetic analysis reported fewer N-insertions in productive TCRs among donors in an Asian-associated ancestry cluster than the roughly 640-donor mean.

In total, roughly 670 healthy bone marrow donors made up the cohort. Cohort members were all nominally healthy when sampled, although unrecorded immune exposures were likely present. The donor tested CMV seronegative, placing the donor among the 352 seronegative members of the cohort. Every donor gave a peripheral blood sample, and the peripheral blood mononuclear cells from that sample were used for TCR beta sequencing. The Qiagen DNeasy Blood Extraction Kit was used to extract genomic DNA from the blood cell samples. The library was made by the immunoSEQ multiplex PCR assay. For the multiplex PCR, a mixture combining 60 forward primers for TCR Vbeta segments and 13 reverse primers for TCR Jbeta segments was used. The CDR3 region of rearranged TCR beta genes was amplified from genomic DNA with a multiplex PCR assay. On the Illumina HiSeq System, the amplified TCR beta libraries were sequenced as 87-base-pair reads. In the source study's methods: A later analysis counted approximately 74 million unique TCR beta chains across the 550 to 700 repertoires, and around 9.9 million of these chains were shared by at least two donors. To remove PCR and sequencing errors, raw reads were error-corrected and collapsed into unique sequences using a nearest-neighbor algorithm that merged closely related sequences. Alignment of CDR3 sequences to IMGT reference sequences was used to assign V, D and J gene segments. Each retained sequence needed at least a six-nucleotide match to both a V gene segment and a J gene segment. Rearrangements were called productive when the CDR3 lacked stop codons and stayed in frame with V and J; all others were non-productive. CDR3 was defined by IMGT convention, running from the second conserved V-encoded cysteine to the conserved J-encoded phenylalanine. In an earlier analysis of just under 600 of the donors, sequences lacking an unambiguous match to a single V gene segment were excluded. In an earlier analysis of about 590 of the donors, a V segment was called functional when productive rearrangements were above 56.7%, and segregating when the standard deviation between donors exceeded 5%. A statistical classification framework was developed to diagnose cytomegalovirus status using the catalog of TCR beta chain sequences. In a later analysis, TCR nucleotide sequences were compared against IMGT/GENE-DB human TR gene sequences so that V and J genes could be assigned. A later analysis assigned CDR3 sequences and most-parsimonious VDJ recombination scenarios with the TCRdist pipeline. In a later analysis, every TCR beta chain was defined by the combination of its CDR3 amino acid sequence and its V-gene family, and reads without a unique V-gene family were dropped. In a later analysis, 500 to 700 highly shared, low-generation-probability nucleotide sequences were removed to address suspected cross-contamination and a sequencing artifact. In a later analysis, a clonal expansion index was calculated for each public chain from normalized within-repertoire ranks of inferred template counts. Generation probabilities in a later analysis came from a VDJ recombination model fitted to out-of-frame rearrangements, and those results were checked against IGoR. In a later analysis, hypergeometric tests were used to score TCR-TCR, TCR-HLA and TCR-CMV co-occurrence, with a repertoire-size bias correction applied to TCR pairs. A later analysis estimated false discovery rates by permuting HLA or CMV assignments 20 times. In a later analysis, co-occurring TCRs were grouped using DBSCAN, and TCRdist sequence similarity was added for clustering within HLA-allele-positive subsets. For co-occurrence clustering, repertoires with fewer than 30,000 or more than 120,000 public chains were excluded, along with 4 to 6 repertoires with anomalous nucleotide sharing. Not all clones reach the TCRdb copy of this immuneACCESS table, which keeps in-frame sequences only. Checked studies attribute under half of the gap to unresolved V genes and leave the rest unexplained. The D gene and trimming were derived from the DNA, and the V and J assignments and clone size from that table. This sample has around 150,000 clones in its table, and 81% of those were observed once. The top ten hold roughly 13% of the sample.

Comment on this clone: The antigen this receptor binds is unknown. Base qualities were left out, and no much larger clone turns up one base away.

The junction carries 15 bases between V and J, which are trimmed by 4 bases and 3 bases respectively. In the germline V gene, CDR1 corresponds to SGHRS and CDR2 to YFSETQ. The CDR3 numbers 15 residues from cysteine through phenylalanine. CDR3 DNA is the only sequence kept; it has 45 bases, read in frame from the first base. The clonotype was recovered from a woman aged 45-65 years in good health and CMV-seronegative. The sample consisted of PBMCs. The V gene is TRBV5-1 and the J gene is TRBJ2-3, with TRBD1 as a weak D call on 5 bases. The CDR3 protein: CASSPSAGNTDTQYF. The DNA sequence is TGCGCCAGCAGCCCCTCGGCAGGGAATACAGATACGCAGTATTTT.